Given below is one T cell receptor beta chain in context. Its matching antigen is unknown. Vbeta (60) and Jbeta (13) primers were used in the PCR. Generated by immunoSEQ multiplex PCR, the TCRdb table keeps only in-frame clones and is missing some. The sample has 250,000 to 350,000 clones; approximately 70% are singletons. This entry is derived from a study of cytomegalovirus exposure and HLA in healthy donors. The wider study: Clustering assigned about four fifths of the roughly 380 genotyped donors to the Caucasian-associated ancestry cluster. Study-level results: The later analysis indicated that the majority of CMV-associated TCR beta chains appeared HLA-restricted. Within the data, a cluster of highly shared sequence variants was likely a sequencing artifact. In most subjects, TCR beta sequences reportedly gave accurate predictions of HLA-A and HLA-B alleles.

Trimming shortened V by 3 bases and J by 0 bases, and 12 bases separated the two germline ends. This CDR3 has 15 residues. Per the germline V gene, CDR1 is SGHDT and CDR2 is YYEEEE. The rearrangement joins TRBV5-6 to TRBJ2-5, with TRBD1 as a possible D gene (5 bases). The sequence was collected from a female donor in good health and CMV-seronegative. The sequenced material came from PBMCs. CDR3 DNA sequence: TGTGCCAGCAGCTCCGGACATACGTACCAAGAGACCCAGTACTTC. Its protein is CASSSGHTYQETQYF. Complete variable domain (other parts from reference TRBV5-6 and TRBJ2-5): DAGVTQSPTHLIKTRGQQVTLRCSPKSGHDTVSWYQQALGQGPQFIFQYYEEEERQRGNFPDRFSGHQFPNYSSELNVNALLLGDSALYLCASSSGHTYQETQYFGPGTRLLVL.